This T cell receptor (beta chain) was identified during a study of CD8 T cells in ankylosing spondylitis. Study observations and caveats: Past research had described some motif variants in reactive arthritis synovial fluid and blood. Researchers reportedly found disease-linked clones significantly enriched in matched ankylosing spondylitis synovial fluid. Ankylosing spondylitis blood seemed to carry a telltale TCR beta motif made of fewer than ten highly homologous variants.

In making TCR beta libraries, quantitative 5'-RACE with molecular barcodes was used. TCRdb independently ran MiXCR on the 5' RACE reads; one entry per CDR3 protein. The table shows about 240,000 distinct CDR3 sequences, with roughly 25% occurring only once. In its sample, this clonotype was seen many times. Its antigen is as yet unknown. The sample comprised blood, either unsorted or a sorted T cell fraction (not recorded which). This TCR came from a male donor with ankylosing spondylitis or in good health (not recorded which).

CDR3 loop: CASSGGDSGSYEQYF. CDR3 nucleotide sequence: TGTGCCAGCAGTGGGGGAGACAGCGGCTCCTACGAGCAGTACTTC. V is TRBV28 and J is TRBJ2-7; either TRBD1 or TRBD2 may fit D (5 bases each). V was pared by 5 bases and J by 0 bases, with 14 bases between. This CDR3 has 15 residues. CDR1 is MDHEN and CDR2 is SYDVKM in the germline V gene. Full variable domain (rest looked up from reference TRBV28 and TRBJ2-7): DVKVTQSSRYLVKRTGEKVFLECVQDMDHENMFWYRQDPGLGLRLIYFSYDVKMKEKGDIPEGYSVSREKKERFSLILESASTNQTSMYLCASSGGDSGSYEQYFGPGTRLTVT.